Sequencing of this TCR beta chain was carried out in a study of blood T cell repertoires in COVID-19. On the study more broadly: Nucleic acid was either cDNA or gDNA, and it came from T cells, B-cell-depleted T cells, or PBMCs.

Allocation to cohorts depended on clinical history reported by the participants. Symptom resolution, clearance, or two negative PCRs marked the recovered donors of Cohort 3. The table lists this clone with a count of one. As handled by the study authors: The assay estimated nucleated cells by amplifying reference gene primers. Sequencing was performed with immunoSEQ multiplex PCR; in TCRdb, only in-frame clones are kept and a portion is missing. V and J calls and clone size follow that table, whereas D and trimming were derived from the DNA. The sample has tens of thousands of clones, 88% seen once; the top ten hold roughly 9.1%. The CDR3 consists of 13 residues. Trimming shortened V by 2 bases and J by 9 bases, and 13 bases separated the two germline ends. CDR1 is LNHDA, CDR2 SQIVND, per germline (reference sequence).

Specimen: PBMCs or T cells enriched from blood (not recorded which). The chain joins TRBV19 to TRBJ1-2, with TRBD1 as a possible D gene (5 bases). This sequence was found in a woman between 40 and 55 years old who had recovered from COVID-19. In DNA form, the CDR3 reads TGTGCCAGTAGTATAAGACAGATTAATCGCTACACCTTC. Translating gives CASSIRQINRYTF.